The next 8 T cell receptor beta chains were all read from a single sample in a study of blood T cells in healthy people across ages (dated by TCRdb to between 2014 and 2017). The receptor library was made with 5' RACE. Sequencing used an Illumina HiSeq 2500. A second PCR of 7 to 11 cycles was performed with a sample-barcoded 5' primer and a J-beta primer mix. TCRdb handled the public reads itself, with Q25 trimming in fastp and clone calling in MiXCR, and kept productive beta chains. When rows share a CDR3 protein, they turn into one entry using the most common DNA and genes. The sample has about 670,000 distinct CDR3 sequences on record, roughly 43% of them singletons. 25% to 35% of the sample is taken by the ten largest. Sequencing was performed on blood. The receptors were gathered from a man at least 80 years old in good health.

This clonotype was seen a few times. This chain links TRBV28 with TRBJ2-2; the match to TRBD1 covers 9 bases. V shed 6 bases and J 7 bases; nucleotides not matched to a gene: 9. This CDR3 is 15 amino acids long. Per germline, CDR1 MDHEN and CDR2 SYDVKM. CDR3 region: CASRLQGAMGGELFF. The CDR3 DNA reads as TGTGCCAGCAGGTTACAGGGGGCAATGGGCGGGGAGCTGTTTTTT. Looking up the rest from reference TRBV28 and TRBJ2-2 gives the full variable domain: DVKVTQSSRYLVKRTGEKVFLECVQDMDHENMFWYRQDPGLGLRLIYFSYDVKMKEKGDIPEGYSVSREKKERFSLILESASTNQTSMYLCASRLQGAMGGELFFGEGSRLTVL.

The chain couples TRBV5-1 to TRBJ1-1; D is undetermined. This CDR3 contains 12 residues. Germline CDR1 reads SGHRS; CDR2 reads YFSETQ. The V end lost 4 bases, the J end lost 7 bases, and 11 bases lay between the germline ends. CDR3: CASSLDTCEAFF. In DNA, the CDR3 is TGCGCCAGCAGCCTTGACACATGTGAAGCTTTCTTT. Together with reference TRBV5-1 and TRBJ1-1, the CDR3 gives the full variable domain: KAGVTQTPRYLIKTRGQQVTLSCSPISGHRSVSWYQQTPGQGLQFLFEYFSETQRNKGNFPGRFSGRQFSNSRSEMNVSTLELGDSALYLCASSLDTCEAFFGQGTRLTVV.

This clonotype was found many times. The rearrangement links TRBV5-1 to TRBJ2-5, with 9 bases aligning to TRBD1. Germline-derived CDR1 and CDR2 are SGHRS and YFSETQ. CDR3 length: 14 amino acids. V trimming: 2 bases; J trimming: 4 bases; junction bases outside the gene matches: 3. The CDR3 DNA sequence: TGCGCCAGCAGCTTTGCGGGACAGGGAGAGACCCAGTACTTC. Amino acid sequence: CASSFAGQGETQYF.

The J gene is TRBJ1-1, the V gene TRBV29-1, with unresolved D. Deletions cut 6 bases from V and 0 bases from J, with 8 bases between. This CDR3 spans 12 amino acids. Germline CDR1 is SQVTM and CDR2 is ANQGSEA. CDR3 DNA sequence: TGCAGCGTCGGACGGTTGAACACTGAAGCTTTCTTT. It codes for CSVGRLNTEAFF.

This clonotype was seen more than once but under ten times. This chain uses TRBV28 with TRBJ1-5; tentative D call: TRBD1 (5 bases). Trimming cost V 6 bases and J 1 base, with 16 bases left between them. Germline V CDR1 and CDR2: MDHEN, SYDVKM. The CDR3 contains 16 residues. The CDR3 DNA follows: TGTGCCAGCAGCCCTGCTGTAGGGGTGAGCAATCAGCCCCAGCATTTT. This encodes CASSPAVGVSNQPQHF. Complete variable domain (other parts from reference TRBV28 and TRBJ1-5): DVKVTQSSRYLVKRTGEKVFLECVQDMDHENMFWYRQDPGLGLRLIYFSYDVKMKEKGDIPEGYSVSREKKERFSLILESASTNQTSMYLCASSPAVGVSNQPQHFGDGTRLSIL.

V and J are TRBV6-2 or TRBV6-3 and TRBJ1-1; weak D call: TRBD1 (5 bases). The CDR3 is 15 amino acids. Germline-derived CDR1 and CDR2 are MNHEY and SVGEGT. Trimming cost V 10 bases and J 0 bases, with 18 bases left between them. The CDR3 coding sequence is TGTGCCACCACTCGACAGAAAGTAATGAACACTGAAGCTTTCTTT. This gives the protein CATTRQKVMNTEAFF.

This clonotype was detected only a few times. The V call is TRBV20-1, the J call TRBJ1-1; D is ambiguous. The CDR3 is made up of 14 amino acids. Trimming stripped 6 bases from V and 0 bases from J, with 14 bases between. The germline CDR1 and CDR2 sequences are DFQATT and SNEGSKA (reference sequence). As DNA, the CDR3 is TGCAGTGCGACAATTACAGAGTTGAACACTGAAGCTTTCTTT. Its protein is CSATITELNTEAFF.

This chain connects TRBV5-1 to TRBJ2-1; 8 nucleotides match TRBD2. This CDR3 contains 15 residues. V lost 1 base to trimming and J lost 5 bases; unmatched junction nucleotides: 5. CDR1 and CDR2 (germline): SGHRS, YFSETQ. As DNA, the CDR3 is TGCGCCAGCAGCTTGCAGCCAGCGGGAGACAATGAGCAGTTCTTC. It encodes CASSLQPAGDNEQFF.